This T cell receptor beta chain came from a study of CXCR3-negative and CXCR3-positive naive CD8 T cells. Preparation of TRB cDNA libraries relied on 5' RACE carrying UMI labels. TCRdb reprocessed the 5' RACE reads; each CDR3 protein has one entry and no DNA is given. The clone table shows about 82,000 distinct CDR3 sequences, with the ten largest holding less than 1.1%. A remark on this clonotype: The antigen is unknown.

General study points: TRB CDR3 hydrophobicity was greater in CXCR3-positive naive cells than in CXCR3-negative naive cells.

Every CD8+ T cell subset underwent triplicate sorting at some 300,000 cells apiece. CD45RO-CCR7+CD27+CD95- cells counted as naive CD8+ T cells. Material: naive CXCR3- CD8+ T cells from blood. Subset noted: CD45RO-CCR7+CD27+CD95- naive CD8+ T cells lacking CXCR3 (TNR3-). This clonotype was obtained from a human donor in good health. Some clones in this sample may be carry-over from other donors' samples.

The chain's CDR3 is CSVEGAQGSSYNEQFF. V gene TRBV29-1 combines with J gene TRBJ2-1; as DNA is missing, the TRBD1 call by TCRdb cannot be tested. The CDR3 has 16 amino acids. Germline V CDR1 and CDR2: SQVTM, ANQGSEA.